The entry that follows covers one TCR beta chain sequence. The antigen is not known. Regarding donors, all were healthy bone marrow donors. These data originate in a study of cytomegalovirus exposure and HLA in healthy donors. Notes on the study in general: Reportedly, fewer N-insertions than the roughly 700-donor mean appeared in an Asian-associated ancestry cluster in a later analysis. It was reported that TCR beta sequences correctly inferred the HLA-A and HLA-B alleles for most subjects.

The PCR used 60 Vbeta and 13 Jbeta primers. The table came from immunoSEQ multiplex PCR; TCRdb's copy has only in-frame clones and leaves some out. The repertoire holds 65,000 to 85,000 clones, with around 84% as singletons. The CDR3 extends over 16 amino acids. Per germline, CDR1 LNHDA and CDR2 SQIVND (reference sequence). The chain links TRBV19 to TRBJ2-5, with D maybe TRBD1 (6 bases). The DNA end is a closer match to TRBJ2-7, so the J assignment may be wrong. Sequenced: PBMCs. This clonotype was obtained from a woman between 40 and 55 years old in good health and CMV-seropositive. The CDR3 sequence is CASSMIGAGVPTEQYF. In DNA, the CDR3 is TGTGCCAGTAGTATGATTGGGGCAGGGGTCCCTACCGAGCAGTACTTC.